What follows are 27 T cell receptor beta chains derived from one specimen sequenced in a study of T cell responses to AZD1222 COVID-19 vaccine. Only in-frame clones appear in the TCRdb table, and some are missing; sequencing was by immunoSEQ multiplex PCR. The sample yields about 78,000 clones, 88% seen once. Sequenced material: peripheral blood, taken on day 0 of MenACWY control vaccination. These receptors came from an adult in good health.

The chain recombines TRBV7-2 with TRBJ1-2; D not resolved. This CDR3 has 16 residues. Trimming shortened V by 1 base and J by 7 bases, and 19 bases separated the two germline ends. The germline V gene encodes CDR1 SGHTA and CDR2 FQGNSA. The CDR3 protein is CASSLEGFPLKGGYTF. Written as DNA, the CDR3 is TGTGCCAGCAGCTTAGAAGGGTTTCCTCTAAAAGGTGGCTACACCTTC.

The chain combines TRBV2 with TRBJ2-7; the D gene could be TRBD1 or TRBD2 (5 bases each). V lost 7 bases and J 3 bases, leaving 16 bases between the germline ends. CDR3 length: 14 residues. Germline lookup yields CDR1 SNHLY and CDR2 FYNNEI. The CDR3 nucleotides read TGTGCCAGCACTCGGACTCAGGGAATCTACGAGCAGTACTTC. Translated, it gives CASTRTQGIYEQYF.

This clone has just one count. The chain couples TRBV15 to TRBJ2-5, with D hard to call. From germline, CDR1 is LNHNV and CDR2 YYDKDF (reference sequence). The germline V and J ends were trimmed by 4 bases and 1 base, with 13 bases remaining between them. This CDR3 comprises 15 residues. The CDR3 DNA is TGTGCCACCAGCACTCTATTAGGACCCCAAGAGACCCAGTACTTC. Amino acids: CATSTLLGPQETQYF.

CDR3 in DNA: TGTGCCAGCTCGGGGACAGGGGCACGCCTAAAAAACATTCAGTACTTC. It codes for CASSGTGARLKNIQYF. The J gene is TRBJ2-4, the V gene TRBV18, with 10 bases fitting TRBD1. J was trimmed by 4 bases and V by 6 bases; bases with no gene match: 9. This CDR3 is 16 amino acids long. Germline values: CDR1 KGHSH, CDR2 LQKENI. The full variable domain, rest sourced from reference TRBV18 and TRBJ2-4, is NAGVMQNPRHLVRRRGQEARLRCSPMKGHSHVYWYRQLPEEGLKFMVYLQKENIIDESGMPKERFSAEFPKEGPSILRIQQVVRGDSAAYFCASSGTGARLKNIQYFGAGTRLSVL.

The gene calls are TRBV9 and TRBJ2-5, with TRBD1 matching over 9 bases. Per germline, CDR1 SGDLS and CDR2 YYNGEE. V lost 0 bases, J lost 5 bases, and 8 bases stayed unmatched. The CDR3 has 16 amino acids. For the CDR3, the DNA is TGTGCCAGCAGCGTAGGAGGGACAGGGATAGGGGAGACCCAGTACTTC. Translation: CASSVGGTGIGETQYF. The variable domain in full, completed from reference TRBV9 and TRBJ2-5, reads DSGVTQTPKHLITATGQRVTLRCSPRSGDLSVYWYQQSLDQGLQFLIQYYNGEERAKGNILERFSAQQFPDLHSELNLSSLELGDSALYFCASSVGGTGIGETQYFGPGTRLLVL.

The J gene is TRBJ1-3, the V gene TRBV7-9; D is unclear. Trimming took off 2 bases at V and 1 base at J, with 3 bases between the two ends. Per the germline V gene, CDR1 is SEHNR and CDR2 is FQNEAQ (reference sequence). This CDR3 has 13 residues. This CDR3 is CASSLRSGNTIYF. CDR3 nucleotides: TGTGCCAGCAGCTTACGTTCTGGAAACACCATATATTTT.

J is TRBJ2-7 and V is TRBV19; D is perhaps TRBD2 (6 bases). CDR1 is LNHDA and CDR2 is SQIVND in the germline V gene (reference sequence). The CDR3 totals 13 residues. The V gene lost 5 bases and the J gene lost 4 bases, with 12 bases spanning the gap. The CDR3 bases are TGTGCCAGTAGTCGGGAGAGGGGATACGAGCAGTACTTC. Protein sequence: CASSRERGYEQYF. The full variable domain, rest sourced from reference TRBV19 and TRBJ2-7, is DGGITQSPKYLFRKEGQNVTLSCEQNLNHDAMYWYRQDPGQGLRLIYYSQIVNDFQKGDIAEGYSVSREKKESFPLTVTSAQKNPTAFYLCASSRERGYEQYFGPGTRLTVT.

The chain joins TRBV12-3 or TRBV12-4 to TRBJ1-1; tentatively, D is TRBD1 (5 bases). Trimming shortened V by 5 bases and J by 1 base, and 8 bases separated the two germline ends. The CDR3 spans 13 residues. The CDR3 coding sequence is TGTGCCAGCAGTATCCAGGGGAACACTGAAGCTTTCTTT. This translates into CASSIQGNTEAFF.

This chain uses TRBV5-1 with TRBJ2-1, with 7 bases aligning to TRBD2. Germline-derived CDR1 and CDR2 are SGHRS and YFSETQ. The CDR3 is made up of 13 amino acids. The junction had 12 bases not matched to a gene; V was cut back by 3 bases and J by 15 bases. CDR3 in amino acids: CASSSDPEGLWFF. DNA for the CDR3: TGCGCCAGCAGCTCAGATCCGGAGGGACTATGGTTCTTC.

V gene TRBV6-5 combines with J gene TRBJ1-2; 8 bases are shared with TRBD1. This CDR3 comprises 13 residues. V was clipped by 5 bases and J by 4 bases; unmatched bases: 3. CDR1 and CDR2 from the germline V gene are MNHEY and SVGAGI. The CDR3 DNA reads as TGTGCCAGCAGTACAGGGGGGCCCTATGGCTACACCTTC. Its protein is CASSTGGPYGYTF.

The chain employs TRBV28 and TRBJ1-2, with TRBD1 identical over 9 bases. Looked up from germline, CDR1 is MDHEN and CDR2 is SYDVKM. This CDR3 contains 15 residues. With V trimmed by 6 bases and J by 8 bases, 13 bases remained unmatched. The CDR3 sequence is CASRTSGQGTGGYTF. The DNA for the CDR3 is TGTGCCAGCAGGACATCGGGACAGGGTACAGGAGGCTACACCTTC.

The chain employs TRBV7-2 and TRBJ1-6; the match to TRBD1 covers 9 bases. The CDR3 runs to 15 residues. Germline values: CDR1 SGHTA, CDR2 FQGNSA. After removal of 5 bases from V and 11 bases from J, the junction contained 10 bases not matched to a gene. CDR3 nucleotides: TGTGCCAGCAGCGCGGGGACAGGGATTATGGCACCCCTCCACTTT. Translation: CASSAGTGIMAPLHF.

The chain employs TRBV18 and TRBJ1-1; D is possibly TRBD1 (6 bases). Germline CDR1 and CDR2: KGHSH and LQKENI. V was cut by 2 bases and J by 4 bases, with 14 bases left in between. The CDR3 is 15 amino acids. The CDR3: CASSPIGGAGTEAFF. The CDR3 DNA reads as TGTGCCAGCTCACCAATCGGGGGGGCCGGCACTGAAGCTTTCTTT.

This chain links TRBV5-5 with TRBJ2-1, with D unresolved. V lost 0 bases and J lost 1, with 8 bases in between. CDR3 length equals 15 residues. Germline CDR1 reads SGHKS; CDR2 reads YYEKEE (reference sequence). Here the CDR3 reads CASSLEAESYNEQFF. CDR3 coding DNA: TGTGCCAGCAGCTTGGAGGCCGAATCCTACAATGAGCAGTTCTTC. Full variable domain (remainder filled in from reference TRBV5-5 and TRBJ2-1): DAGVTQSPTHLIKTRGQQVTLRCSPISGHKSVSWYQQVLGQGPQFIFQYYEKEERGRGNFPDRFSARQFPNYSSELNVNALLLGDSALYLCASSLEAESYNEQFFGPGTRLTVL.

A single count supports this clone. This rearrangement joins TRBV6-4 to TRBJ1-1, with D maybe TRBD1 (5 bases). Germline CDR1 reads MRHNA; CDR2 reads SNTAGT. The CDR3 extends over 16 amino acids. V was pared by 6 bases and J by 5 bases, with 22 bases between. CDR3 sequence (DNA): TGTGCCAGCAGGCCACAGGCGGGGTTCGGAGATACTGAAGCTTTCTTT. Translating gives CASRPQAGFGDTEAFF.

The chain uses TRBV5-4 and TRBJ2-7; a possible D gene is TRBD1 (6 bases). Trimming removed 8 bases from V and 0 bases from J, with 12 bases in between. Germline V lookup: CDR1 SGHNT, CDR2 YYREEE (reference sequence). The CDR3 covers 13 residues. CDR3: CASSRTDSYEQYF. The CDR3 DNA sequence: TGTGCCAGTTCTAGGACAGACTCCTACGAGCAGTACTTC.

This chain links TRBV5-1 with TRBJ2-1, with 7 bases identical to TRBD1. The CDR3 loop spans 14 amino acids. Germline CDR1 reads SGHRS; CDR2 reads YFSETQ. V gave up 4 bases and J gave up 4 bases; unmatched junction bases: 5. CDR3 residues: CASSRTTGYNEQFF. For the CDR3, the DNA is TGCGCCAGCAGCAGGACGACAGGGTACAATGAGCAGTTCTTC.

This chain joins TRBV4-2 and TRBJ2-3; 8 bases line up with TRBD2. The CDR3 contains 16 residues. With 4 bases clipped from V and 0 bases from J, the junction kept 6 bases outside the gene matches. Germline V gives CDR1 LGHNA, CDR2 YNFKEQ. CDR3 DNA sequence: TGTGCCAGCAGCCCCCAAGCGGGGGCTAGCACAGATACGCAGTATTTT. It encodes CASSPQAGASTDTQYF.

In DNA, the CDR3 is TGTGCCAGCAGTGAAATGGGACAGGGGCGCTATGGCTACACCTTC. It translates to CASSEMGQGRYGYTF. The chain has TRBV2 and TRBJ1-2; TRBD1 matches at 10 bases. Germline values: CDR1 SNHLY, CDR2 FYNNEI. The junction had 4 bases not matched to a gene; V was cut back by 2 bases and J by 4 bases. CDR3 size: 15 residues.

Only a few counts were recorded for this clone. This sequence joins TRBV10-1 and TRBJ2-1, with 8 nucleotides matching TRBD2. CDR1 and CDR2 (germline): WNHNN, SYGVQD (reference sequence). The CDR3 has 18 amino acids. Trimming cost V 2 bases and J 0 bases; bases outside gene matches: 9. The CDR3 DNA reads as TGCGCCAGCAGTGAGCGAGGGAGCGGGAGCAGCTCCTACAATGAGCAGTTCTTC. Translation gives CASSERGSGSSSYNEQFF.

The chain carries TRBV18 and TRBJ2-7; the D gene is possibly TRBD2 (6 bases). V lost 1 base and J lost 5, with 6 bases in between. Germline V gene lookup returns CDR1 KGHSH and CDR2 LQKENI. This CDR3 is built from 12 residues. The CDR3 bases are TGTGCCAGCTCACCACGGGGGGACGAGCAGTACTTC. Encoded protein: CASSPRGDEQYF.

The rearrangement links TRBV15 to TRBJ1-6; D gene ambiguous. V dropped 1 base and J dropped 3 bases, with 16 bases sitting between them. CDR3 length: 18 amino acids. Germline CDR1 and CDR2: LNHNV and YYDKDF (reference sequence). The CDR3 DNA reads TGTGCCACCAGCAGAGCCTTAAGAGGACGGGACTATAATTCACCCCTCCACTTT. Amino acids: CATSRALRGRDYNSPLHF.

V is TRBV7-9 and J is TRBJ1-2; D gene uncertain. The CDR3 covers 11 residues. V shed 8 bases and J shed 4 bases, with 8 bases lying between them. CDR1 is SEHNR, CDR2 FQNEAQ, per germline (reference sequence). CDR3: CASGTGYGYTF. The CDR3 DNA is TGTGCCAGCGGAACGGGCTATGGCTACACCTTC.

This rearrangement joins TRBV19 to TRBJ1-2; the D is unclear. V lost 3 bases and J lost 2, with 7 bases in between. The CDR3 length is 13 residues. In germline, CDR1 is LNHDA, CDR2 SQIVND (reference sequence). Written as DNA, the CDR3 is TGTGCCAGTAGTATTGCGGGGAACTATGGCTACACCTTC. Protein: CASSIAGNYGYTF.

V and J are TRBV30 and TRBJ2-1, with 8 bases fitting TRBD2. Germline V gives CDR1 GTSNPN, CDR2 SVGIG (reference sequence). V gave up 0 bases and J gave up 0 bases; unmatched junction bases: 1. There are 15 residues in the CDR3. Written as DNA, the CDR3 is TGTGCCTGGAGTGTCGGGGGGGCCTCCTACAATGAGCAGTTCTTC. Translated, it gives CAWSVGGASYNEQFF.

The chain is built from TRBV6-2 or TRBV6-3 and TRBJ1-2, with a possible D match to TRBD1 (5 bases). The CDR3 totals 14 residues. The ends were cut back, 7 bases at V and 4 bases at J, with 16 bases in the middle. Germline V gene sequence: CDR1 MNHEY, CDR2 SVGEGT. The CDR3 nucleotides read TGTGCCAGCACCCCAGGGACGGACCTCTATGGCTACACCTTC. This gives the protein CASTPGTDLYGYTF.

CDR3 nucleotide sequence: TGTGCCAGCAGACCACAGGGGGGGAACACTGAAGCTTTCTTT. Its protein product is CASRPQGGNTEAFF. J is TRBJ1-1 and V is TRBV7-8; TRBD1 matches 8 bases. CDR1 and CDR2 from the germline V gene are SGHVS and FQNEAQ. Losses at the gene ends were 6 bases for V and 1 base for J; bases not matched to a gene: 4. The CDR3 totals 14 residues.